The text below deals with one TCR beta chain. Its antigen is as yet unknown. This entry belongs to a study of cytomegalovirus exposure and HLA in healthy donors. Overall study context: Genotyping showed approximately 81% of hundreds of donors falling in the Caucasian-associated ancestry cluster.

Whole-study results and caveats: When a later analysis compared HLA-associated TCR beta chains with equally common others, the HLA-associated chains turned out to be more clonally expanded and to have lower generation probabilities. Most of the TCR beta V segments (in an earlier analysis) were productive either about 87% or about 30% of the time. The HLA-A and HLA-B alleles of most subjects were reportedly predicted accurately from TCR beta sequences.

Germline values: CDR1 MDHEN, CDR2 SYDVKM. J gave up 7 bases and V 5 bases, and 11 bases lay outside the gene matches. This CDR3 has 15 residues. It was with 60 Vbeta and 13 Jbeta primers that the PCR ran. Sequencing was performed with immunoSEQ multiplex PCR; in TCRdb, only in-frame clones are kept and a portion is missing. This sample has 90,000 to 130,000 clones, with 74% found just once. V usage is TRBV28 and J usage is TRBJ2-1; 7 nucleotides match TRBD2. Sequenced input: PBMCs. The sequence was collected from a man in his thirties or forties in good health and CMV-seropositive. In DNA form, the CDR3 reads TGTGCCAGCAGTCCCCCCGGGGAGGGAGGGAATGAGCAGTTCTTC. Amino acid sequence: CASSPPGEGGNEQFF.